This T cell receptor (beta chain) stems from a study of T cells in Graves' hyperthyroidism and ophthalmopathy. This clonotype has more than one count but fewer than ten. From RNA transcripts, TCR beta CDR3 regions were amplified. First-round RT-PCR targeting the TCR CDR3 was performed with the HTBI primer set. A single record per CDR3 protein comes from TCRdb applying MiXCR to the multiplex PCR reads. The sample lists hundreds of thousands of distinct CDR3 sequences, 13% to 15% seen once, with about 10% in the top ten. Stable hyperthyroidism: no ophthalmopathy progression over 18 months of follow-up. Uncontrolled infections, other autoimmune diseases, pregnancy or lactation led to exclusion of patients. The sequence came from a woman between 18 and 29 years old with Graves' hyperthyroidism. Material: blood.

CDR3 amino acids: CATSSEGYNEQFF. CDR3 in DNA: TGTGCCACCAGTTCTGAGGGGTACAATGAGCAGTTCTTC. The rearrangement links TRBV24-1 to TRBJ2-1, with D possibly called TRBD1 or TRBD2 (5 bases each). Trimming removed 6 bases from V and 4 bases from J, with 9 bases in between. The germline CDR1 and CDR2 sequences are KGHDR and SFDVKD. The CDR3 spans 13 residues.